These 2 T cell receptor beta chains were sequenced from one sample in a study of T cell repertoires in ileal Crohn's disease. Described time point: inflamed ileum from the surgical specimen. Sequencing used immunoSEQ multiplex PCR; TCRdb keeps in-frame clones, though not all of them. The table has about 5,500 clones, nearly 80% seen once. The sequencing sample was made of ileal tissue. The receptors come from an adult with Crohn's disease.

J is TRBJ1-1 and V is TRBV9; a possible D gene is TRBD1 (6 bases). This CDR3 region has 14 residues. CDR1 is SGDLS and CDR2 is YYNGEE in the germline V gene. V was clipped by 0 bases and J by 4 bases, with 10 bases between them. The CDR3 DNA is TGTGCCAGCAGCGTAGTTGTAGGGGGCACTGAAGCTTTCTTT. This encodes CASSVVVGGTEAFF.

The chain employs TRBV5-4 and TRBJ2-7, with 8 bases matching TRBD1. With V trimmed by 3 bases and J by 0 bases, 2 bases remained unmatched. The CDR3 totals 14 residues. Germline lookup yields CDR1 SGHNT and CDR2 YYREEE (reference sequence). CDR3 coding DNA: TGTGCCAGCAGCTCAGGGGGCCTCTCCTACGAGCAGTACTTC. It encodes CASSSGGLSYEQYF.